These T cell receptor beta chains were read from a single sample in a study of identical twins. TCRdb re-called the 5' RACE reads through MiXCR, storing one row per CDR3 protein. This sample has around 480,000 distinct CDR3 sequences; 14% occur once, and the top ten carry approximately 0.52%. These data were also filed under a second study, of yellow fever vaccine responses in identical twins.

Sequencing was carried out using CD4+ T cells sorted from blood. The origin of the receptors is a woman between 18 and 29 years old in good health. Each CDR3 is given with its conserved first and last residue. Fields, in order: D gene, V gene, J gene, clone size, CDR3 DNA, CDR3 protein. A D gene is named only where the DNA matches it firmly. The listing skips clone size in some rows; elsewhere it reads once, few, many or a size class.

TRBD2	TRBV7-2	TRBJ2-7	many	TGTGCCAGCAGCTTAACTAGCGGGAGGTTTTCCTACGAGCAGTACTTC	CASSLTSGRFSYEQYF
NA	TRBV20-1	TRBJ2-5	few	TGCAGTGCCCCGGACATAACCAAAGTAGAGACCCAGTACTTC	CSAPDITKVETQYF
NA	TRBV6-2/TRBV6-3	TRBJ2-3	NA	TGTGCCAGCAGTTACTCGTGGGGGACATTACGCACAGATACGCAGTATTTT	CASSYSWGTLRTDTQYF
TRBD1	TRBV28	TRBJ2-7	NA	TGTGCCAGCAGGGTCCCGGGACAGGGTGTAAAGCAGTACTTC	CASRVPGQGVKQYF
TRBD1	TRBV5-6	TRBJ2-3	many	TGTGCCAGCAGCTTAATGGACCCGGGACAGGGTAATACGCAGTATTTT	CASSLMDPGQGNTQYF
TRBD1	TRBV15	TRBJ1-1	NA	TGTGCCACCAGCAGACCTGACAGGGGGCGGACTGAAGCTTTCTTT	CATSRPDRGRTEAFF
TRBD1	TRBV7-9	TRBJ2-1	NA	TGTGCCAGCAGCCCACAGGGGCTACGCTCCTCCAATGAGCAGTTCTTC	CASSPQGLRSSNEQFF
NA	TRBV4-3	TRBJ2-7	NA	TGCGCCAGCAGCCAAGAGGGGTTGGGGGACTACGAGCAGTACTTC	CASSQEGLGDYEQYF
TRBD2	TRBV5-1	TRBJ2-2	few	TGCGCCAGCAGCCAGGGACTAGCGGGAGACACCGGGGAGCTGTTTTTT	CASSQGLAGDTGELFF
TRBD2	TRBV28	TRBJ2-1	NA	TGTGCCAGCAGCCGCTCTAGCGGGAAAAACAATGAGCAGTTCTTC	CASSRSSGKNNEQFF